Listed below are T cell receptor beta chains from one sample, sequenced in a study of blood T cell repertoires in COVID-19. The data were produced by immunoSEQ multiplex PCR, yet TCRdb's version contains in-frame clones alone and is incomplete. Among hundreds of thousands of clones, roughly 82% were seen once, and the ten largest hold 4% to 5%. Sequencing input: peripheral blood. The source of these receptors is a woman in her 70s with acute or convalescent COVID-19. CDR3s include the opening cysteine and the closing phenylalanine or tryptophan. The D gene is left open where the match is weak. Size values are once, few and many counts, or a class for expanded clones, and some rows have none.

cdr3_nt | cdr3_aa | j_call | v_call | clone_size | d_call
TGCGCCAGCAGCTTAGGACAGGGGACAGCGACCCAGTACTTC | CASSLGQGTATQYF | TRBJ2-5 | TRBV5-1 | NA | TRBD1
TGTGCCAGCAGCCGACCGGGACAGGGCTCCACTGAAGCTTTCTTT | CASSRPGQGSTEAFF | TRBJ1-1 | TRBV6-6 | NA | TRBD1
TGCGCCAGCAGCCAAGCCCGCCGGGCAGGGTATGGCTACACCTTC | CASSQARRAGYGYTF | TRBJ1-2 | TRBV4-3 | few | NA
TGTGCCAGTAGTTGGACAGGGAGCAATCAGCCCCAGCATTTT | CASSWTGSNQPQHF | TRBJ1-5 | TRBV19 | NA | TRBD1
TGTGCCAGCAGCATGGGACAGGGGCGACAAGCTTTCTTT | CASSMGQGRQAFF | TRBJ1-1 | TRBV27 | NA | TRBD1
TGTGCCAGCAGCCAAGCACAGGGGGCTTTTGACTATGGCTACACCTTC | CASSQAQGAFDYGYTF | TRBJ1-2 | TRBV14 | NA | TRBD1
TGTGCCAGCAGCCAAGCAAATAGCAATCAGCCCCAGCATTTT | CASSQANSNQPQHF | TRBJ1-5 | TRBV3-1/TRBV3-2 | NA | NA
TGTGCCAGCAGCACCCCGGGACAGGGAACTGAAGCTTTCTTT | CASSTPGQGTEAFF | TRBJ1-1 | TRBV3-1/TRBV3-2 | NA | TRBD1
TGTGCCAGCAGAGGACAAAACTATGAAAAACTGTTTTTT | CASRGQNYEKLFF | TRBJ1-4 | TRBV12-3/TRBV12-4 | NA | NA
TGCAGCGCCCCCAGGGGGCCGGGCACTGAAGCTTTCTTT | CSAPRGPGTEAFF | TRBJ1-1 | TRBV29-1 | NA | TRBD1
TGTGCCAGCAGTTTATCAGGGAGACAGGGAAGAGGCTACACCTTC | CASSLSGRQGRGYTF | TRBJ1-2 | TRBV27 | NA | TRBD1
TGCGCCAGCAGCCAAGGCGGGGGCTGGGGCTACACCTTC | CASSQGGGWGYTF | TRBJ1-2 | TRBV4-3 | NA | NA
TGTGCCACCAGTAAAGGAGCTAGCACAGATACGCAGTATTTT | CATSKGASTDTQYF | TRBJ2-3 | TRBV24-1 | NA | NA
TGTGCCAGCACCCCAAGCCACCCGACAGCCCGTAATCAGCCCCAGCATTTT | CASTPSHPTARNQPQHF | TRBJ1-5 | TRBV28 | once | NA
TGCGCCAGCAGCCAAAAACAGGGCAATCAGCCCCAGCATTTT | CASSQKQGNQPQHF | TRBJ1-5 | TRBV4-3 | NA | NA
TGTGCCAGCATAGGAAAAAGGACAGGGGTAGAGACCCAGTACTTC | CASIGKRTGVETQYF | TRBJ2-5 | TRBV2 | NA | TRBD1
TGTGCCAGCAGCCAAGAAGCGAGGGACTCTGGCTACACCTTC | CASSQEARDSGYTF | TRBJ1-2 | TRBV3-1/TRBV3-2 | NA | NA
TGTGCTAGCAGCTTAGCGAGTTTAAATACAGGGAAGTACGAGCAGTACTTC | CASSLASLNTGKYEQYF | TRBJ2-7 | TRBV7-7 | NA | NA
TGTGCCAGCAGTACCTACTACAATGAGCAGTTCTTC | CASSTYYNEQFF | TRBJ2-1 | TRBV6-5 | NA | NA
TGTGCCAGTAAGAGAGGGGGTTATAGCAATCAGCCCCAGCATTTT | CASKRGGYSNQPQHF | TRBJ1-5 | TRBV19 | NA | NA
TGTGCCACCAGCAGAGGGGCCGGGGGGCGTACAGATACGCAGTATTTT | CATSRGAGGRTDTQYF | TRBJ2-3 | TRBV15 | once | NA
TGTGCCAGTAGTATCCCGGAGGGGATTAGCAATCAGCCCCAGCATTTT | CASSIPEGISNQPQHF | TRBJ1-5 | TRBV19 | NA | NA
TGTGCCAGCAGCAGACAGGGTAGGAGTCAGCCCCAGCATTTT | CASSRQGRSQPQHF | TRBJ1-5 | TRBV6-2/TRBV6-3 | NA | TRBD1
TGTGCCAGCAAGAGATCAGGGATTAATTCACCCCTCCACTTT | CASKRSGINSPLHF | TRBJ1-6 | TRBV25-1 | NA | NA
TGTGCCAGTAACGCCGCGGCTTCGTCCTACGAGCAGTACTTC | CASNAAASSYEQYF | TRBJ2-7 | TRBV19 | NA | NA
TGTGCCAGTAGTATAGAGCGGGGTCGTTACAATGAGCAGTTCTTC | CASSIERGRYNEQFF | TRBJ2-1 | TRBV19 | NA | NA
TGTGCCAGCAGCTTAATAGGGGTTGATACGCAGTATTTT | CASSLIGVDTQYF | TRBJ2-3 | TRBV11-2 | NA | NA
TGCAGTGCTTACTGGAACACTGAAGCTTTCTTT | CSAYWNTEAFF | TRBJ1-1 | TRBV20-1 | few | NA
TGTGCCAGCAGCTTAGGCCAGGGAAAGGGATATGGCTACACCTTC | CASSLGQGKGYGYTF | TRBJ1-2 | TRBV7-8 | NA | NA
TGCGCCAGCAGAGACTCTCATAGCGGGAGGGAGCAGTTCTTC | CASRDSHSGREQFF | TRBJ2-1 | TRBV10-2 | NA | TRBD2
TGTGCCTGGAGTACAGGGGGCCCCCATAATTCACCCCTCCACTTT | CAWSTGGPHNSPLHF | TRBJ1-6 | TRBV30 | NA | TRBD1
TGCAGTGCTAGTTTGTCCAGAGGGGGAGCCTCTGGGGCCAACGTCCTGACTTTC | CSASLSRGGASGANVLTF | TRBJ2-6 | TRBV20-1 | NA | NA
TGTGCCAGCAGTGAACGACAGTACTATGGCTACACCTTC | CASSERQYYGYTF | TRBJ1-2 | TRBV2 | NA | NA
TGTGCCAGCAGCATGCCGGGACAGGGGCCATACGAGCAGTACTTC | CASSMPGQGPYEQYF | TRBJ2-7 | TRBV5-4 | NA | TRBD1
TGTGCCAGCAGCTTGGCCGGGACATTCAACACTGAAGCTTTCTTT | CASSLAGTFNTEAFF | TRBJ1-1 | TRBV7-9 | NA | NA
TGTGCCAGCAGCCACTCATCATATTCGGCGACAGGGGAAAACTTC | CASSHSSYSATGENF | TRBJ2-7 | TRBV16 | NA | TRBD1
TGTGCCAGCAGTTACGGGCAGGGCGCAGCTTTCTTT | CASSYGQGAAFF | TRBJ1-1 | TRBV6-2/TRBV6-3 | NA | NA
TGTGCCAGCAGCTTACAGGGTTCTTGGAAACTGTTTTTT | CASSLQGSWKLFF | TRBJ1-4 | TRBV7-9 | few | NA